The rows below give T cell receptor beta chains drawn from one sample of a study of blood T cell repertoires in COVID-19. The data were produced by immunoSEQ multiplex PCR, yet TCRdb's version contains in-frame clones alone and is incomplete. The sample shows under 60,000 clones, around 82% of them seen only once. The specimen was peripheral blood. These receptors were collected from a man aged 35-49 years with acute or convalescent COVID-19. CDR3s include the opening cysteine and the closing phenylalanine or tryptophan. The D gene is left open where the match is weak. Size is omitted from some rows. Given values are once, few, many or a class for expanded clones.

D: .; J: TRBJ1-6; size: .; V: TRBV2; DNA: TGTGCCAGCAGTGAAGTGGGGCGTTCACCCCTCCACTTT; CDR3: CASSEVGRSPLHF
D: .; J: TRBJ1-1; size: .; V: TRBV2; DNA: TGTGCCAGCAGTCTTCTCCCGAACACTGAAGCTTTCTTT; CDR3: CASSLLPNTEAFF
D: TRBD1; J: TRBJ2-1; size: .; V: TRBV6-6; DNA: TGTGCCAGCAGTTTCAGACAGGGAGACAATGAGCAGTTCTTC; CDR3: CASSFRQGDNEQFF
D: .; J: TRBJ2-3; size: once; V: TRBV29-1; DNA: TGCAGCGCCGGGGCTGGAGGGGTGGTAATAGGTACGCAGTATTTT; CDR3: CSAGAGGVVIGTQYF
D: TRBD1; J: TRBJ1-2; size: .; V: TRBV7-9; DNA: TGTGCCAGCAGCCACCGGGACAGGGATCACTATGGCTACACCTTC; CDR3: CASSHRDRDHYGYTF
D: .; J: TRBJ2-7; size: once; V: TRBV6-1; DNA: TGTGCCAGCAGTGACCCCACCTACGAGCAGTACTTC; CDR3: CASSDPTYEQYF
D: TRBD2; J: TRBJ2-2; size: many; V: TRBV10-3; DNA: TGTGCCATCAGGCTGGGACTAGACACCGGGGAGCTGTTTTTT; CDR3: CAIRLGLDTGELFF
D: .; J: TRBJ1-2; size: .; V: TRBV5-5; DNA: TGTGCCAGCAGCCAAAGCGGGATAGTTGGAAGAAGCTATGGCTACACCTTC; CDR3: CASSQSGIVGRSYGYTF
D: .; J: TRBJ1-6; size: .; V: TRBV19; DNA: TGTGCCAGTAGTATACGGCGGGATCGGTCGGATTCACCCCTCCACTTT; CDR3: CASSIRRDRSDSPLHF
D: .; J: TRBJ2-1; size: .; V: TRBV29-1; DNA: TGCTCCGGCTCCTACAATGAGCAGTTCTTC; CDR3: CSGSYNEQFF
D: .; J: TRBJ1-6; size: .; V: TRBV7-2; DNA: TGTGCCAGCAGCGTGGAGGCGTTCACGGGAAATTCACCCCTCCACTTT; CDR3: CASSVEAFTGNSPLHF
D: TRBD1; J: TRBJ1-3; size: .; V: TRBV29-1; DNA: TGCAGCGCATTGACCGGGACAGCTGGAAACACCATATATTTT; CDR3: CSALTGTAGNTIYF
D: .; J: TRBJ1-3; size: .; V: TRBV5-1; DNA: TGCGCCAGCAGCTTGATGCAGGGAAACACCATATATTTT; CDR3: CASSLMQGNTIYF
D: .; J: TRBJ2-6; size: .; V: TRBV28; DNA: TGTGCCAGCAGGATACCTACAGGGCGGGGGGCCAACGTCCTGACTTTC; CDR3: CASRIPTGRGANVLTF
D: TRBD1; J: TRBJ1-1; size: few; V: TRBV2; DNA: TGTGCCAGCAGTGGGGGGGACAGGGTGGCTTTCTTT; CDR3: CASSGGDRVAFF
D: .; J: TRBJ2-7; size: .; V: TRBV29-1; DNA: TGCAGCGGAGTGACGGGTACCTACGAGCAGTACTTC; CDR3: CSGVTGTYEQYF
D: TRBD1; J: TRBJ1-1; size: .; V: TRBV5-6; DNA: TGTGCCAGCAGCCGTTCACCAACAGGGGAAACTGAAGCTTTCTTT; CDR3: CASSRSPTGETEAFF
D: .; J: TRBJ1-2; size: .; V: TRBV6-5; DNA: TGTGCCAGCAGTCCACCTTGGGGGGGCGGCTACACCTTC; CDR3: CASSPPWGGGYTF
D: TRBD2; J: TRBJ2-7; size: .; V: TRBV7-2; DNA: TGTGCCAGCAGAGCGGGGGGGAACTCCTACGAGCAGTACTTC; CDR3: CASRAGGNSYEQYF
D: .; J: TRBJ1-1; size: .; V: TRBV7-8; DNA: TGTGCCAGCAGCTTAGATTTGGGACAGAACACTGAAGCTTTCTTT; CDR3: CASSLDLGQNTEAFF
D: .; J: TRBJ1-3; size: .; V: TRBV10-3; DNA: TGTGCCATCAGTGGTCAGTCCAGCTCTGGAAACACCATATATTTT; CDR3: CAISGQSSSGNTIYF
D: .; J: TRBJ1-2; size: .; V: TRBV2; DNA: TGTGCCAGCAGTGAAGGTTTGGCGGGTGGCTACACCTTC; CDR3: CASSEGLAGGYTF
D: .; J: TRBJ2-7; size: .; V: TRBV6-2/TRBV6-3; DNA: TGTGCCAGCAGTTACTCGATGTGGCGGGGGCCCAATTCCACCTACGAGCAGTACTTC; CDR3: CASSYSMWRGPNSTYEQYF
D: .; J: TRBJ2-1; size: .; V: TRBV5-1; DNA: TGCGCCAGCAGCTTAACACTCCAGGTATACAATGAGCAGTTCTTC; CDR3: CASSLTLQVYNEQFF
D: TRBD2; J: TRBJ2-7; size: .; V: TRBV3-1/TRBV3-2; DNA: TGTGCCAGCAGCTCGTGGACTAGCGGGGGGGCGGCCTACGAGCAGTACTTC; CDR3: CASSSWTSGGAAYEQYF
D: TRBD1; J: TRBJ2-1; size: .; V: TRBV30; DNA: TGTGCCTGGAGGAGACAGGGGGGTTCTTACAATGAGCAGTTCTTC; CDR3: CAWRRQGGSYNEQFF
D: .; J: TRBJ2-5; size: medium-sized; V: TRBV29-1; DNA: TGCAGCGTCCTTGCCTCCCGGGCCCAGGGCCGAGAGACCCAGTACTTC; CDR3: CSVLASRAQGRETQYF
D: .; J: TRBJ2-7; size: .; V: TRBV2; DNA: TGTGCCAGCAGTGGCGGGTTCAACTACGAGCAGTACTTC; CDR3: CASSGGFNYEQYF
D: .; J: TRBJ2-1; size: .; V: TRBV21-1; DNA: TGTGCCAGCGCAGTAATTTCAGCGGGGGGTCCCTACAATGAGCAGTTCTTC; CDR3: CASAVISAGGPYNEQFF
D: .; J: TRBJ2-1; size: .; V: TRBV12-3/TRBV12-4; DNA: .; CDR3: CASSTSTTHEQFF
D: .; J: TRBJ2-5; size: .; V: TRBV10-2; DNA: TGCGCCAGCAGCCTCCTGGGTCGGGGGGCACAAGAGACCCAGTACTTC; CDR3: CASSLLGRGAQETQYF
D: TRBD1; J: TRBJ2-6; size: .; V: TRBV2; DNA: TGTGCCAGCAGGACGGGACAGGGAAGAGCTGGGGCCAACGTCCTGACTTTC; CDR3: CASRTGQGRAGANVLTF
D: .; J: TRBJ1-2; size: .; V: TRBV30; DNA: TGTGCCTGGAGTCGTATACAATACAACTATGGCTACACCTTC; CDR3: CAWSRIQYNYGYTF
D: .; J: TRBJ2-3; size: .; V: TRBV7-9; DNA: TGTGCCAGCAGCCCGGAGCGGGGCACAGATACGCAGTATTTT; CDR3: CASSPERGTDTQYF
D: .; J: TRBJ2-7; size: .; V: TRBV2; DNA: TGTGCCAGCAGTGTAACCGGGACACAATACGAGCAGTACTTC; CDR3: CASSVTGTQYEQYF
D: .; J: TRBJ2-1; size: .; V: TRBV5-1; DNA: TGCGCCAGCAGCTTGGACCAGGAGCAGTTCTTC; CDR3: CASSLDQEQFF
D: .; J: TRBJ2-6; size: few; V: TRBV28; DNA: TGTGCCAGCGTATCTTCTGGGGCCAACGTCCTGACTTTC; CDR3: CASVSSGANVLTF
D: .; J: TRBJ1-2; size: .; V: TRBV28; DNA: TGTGCCAGCAGTTATGGCAGGTCGAACTATGGCTACACCTTC; CDR3: CASSYGRSNYGYTF
D: TRBD1; J: TRBJ1-2; size: .; V: TRBV2; DNA: TGTGCCAGCAGTCTCCTGGGACAGGATAAAAGCGGCTACACCTTC; CDR3: CASSLLGQDKSGYTF
D: TRBD1; J: TRBJ1-2; size: .; V: TRBV30; DNA: TGTGCCTGGAGAGAGCCACAGGGGGCATATGGCTACACCTTC; CDR3: CAWREPQGAYGYTF
D: .; J: TRBJ1-1; size: .; V: TRBV28; DNA: TGTGCAACATCCCCGACAGAGATGAACACTGAAGCTTTCTTT; CDR3: CATSPTEMNTEAFF
D: TRBD2; J: TRBJ2-3; size: few; V: TRBV14; DNA: TGTGCCAGCAGCCAAGTAGCGGGGATCACAGATACGCAGTATTTT; CDR3: CASSQVAGITDTQYF
D: .; J: TRBJ2-5; size: .; V: TRBV18; DNA: TGTGCCAGCTCACCGTTTGCGGGGAAACAAGAGACCCAGTACTTC; CDR3: CASSPFAGKQETQYF
D: .; J: TRBJ1-2; size: .; V: TRBV7-9; DNA: TGTGCCAGCAGCTTAAGTGGATTACGGCGGAGCGACTTC; CDR3: CASSLSGLRRSDF
D: .; J: TRBJ1-5; size: .; V: TRBV4-1; DNA: TGCGCCAGCAGCCTGACCACAACAGGGAATCAGCCCCAGCATTTT; CDR3: CASSLTTTGNQPQHF
D: .; J: TRBJ1-1; size: .; V: TRBV3-1/TRBV3-2; DNA: TGTGCCAGTAGCTTAGGGGCTGAAGCTTTCTTT; CDR3: CASSLGAEAFF
D: .; J: TRBJ1-6; size: .; V: TRBV3-1/TRBV3-2; DNA: TGTGCCAGCGGGCAAACCCGGGGTTCACCCCTCCACTTT; CDR3: CASGQTRGSPLHF
D: .; J: TRBJ1-4; size: .; V: TRBV6-6; DNA: TGTGCCAGCAGGAAGGACAGCCAGCCTAGAAATGAAAAACTGTTTTTT; CDR3: CASRKDSQPRNEKLFF
D: TRBD1; J: TRBJ1-1; size: few; V: TRBV27; DNA: TGTGCCAGCACACGCTTCGGGGGACAGGGATCGGGGGGCACTGAAGCTTTCTTT; CDR3: CASTRFGGQGSGGTEAFF
D: TRBD1; J: TRBJ1-5; size: few; V: TRBV14; DNA: TGTGCCAGCAGCCAAGTAAACAGGGGCCAGCCCCAGCATTTT; CDR3: CASSQVNRGQPQHF
D: TRBD1; J: TRBJ1-5; size: .; V: TRBV5-1; DNA: TGCGCCAGCAGCTTGGGGACAGGGGCTAATCAGCCCCAGCATTTT; CDR3: CASSLGTGANQPQHF
D: .; J: TRBJ2-7; size: .; V: TRBV28; DNA: TGTGCCAGCAGTTCCACTCTCAGGGTGCAGTACTTC; CDR3: CASSSTLRVQYF
D: .; J: TRBJ1-2; size: .; V: TRBV9; DNA: TGTGCCAGCAGCGTAGGGCAGGGCTATGGCTACACCTTC; CDR3: CASSVGQGYGYTF
D: .; J: TRBJ1-1; size: few; V: TRBV19; DNA: TGTGCCAGTAACTGGAGAGGCACTGAAGCTTTCTTT; CDR3: CASNWRGTEAFF
D: TRBD1; J: TRBJ1-2; size: .; V: TRBV27; DNA: TGTGCCAGCAGTTTACAAGGACAGGGCTATGGCTACACCTTC; CDR3: CASSLQGQGYGYTF
D: .; J: TRBJ2-5; size: .; V: TRBV10-3; DNA: TGTGCCATCAGTGAGTCGAGCCGGGGTGGGGAGACCCAGTACTTC; CDR3: CAISESSRGGETQYF
D: TRBD1; J: TRBJ2-5; size: .; V: TRBV2; DNA: TGTGCCAGCAGTAGGGGACAGCAAGAGACCCAGTACTTC; CDR3: CASSRGQQETQYF
D: .; J: TRBJ1-4; size: .; V: TRBV6-1; DNA: TGTGCCAGCAGTGAAATCGGGGAACGGCTGTTTTTT; CDR3: CASSEIGERLFF
D: .; J: TRBJ1-2; size: .; V: TRBV10-1; DNA: TGCGCCAGCAGTGAGAACAGGGAATATGGCTACACCTTC; CDR3: CASSENREYGYTF
D: .; J: TRBJ1-6; size: .; V: TRBV12-3/TRBV12-4; DNA: TGTGCCAGCAGTTTTCAGGCTTCACCCCTCCACTTT; CDR3: CASSFQASPLHF